There are a few counts of the clone carrying this T cell receptor beta chain. Its antigen is undetermined. These data are taken from a study of cytomegalovirus exposure and HLA in healthy donors. Study in general: Earlier sequencing of some 180 million T cells yielded around 120 million unique TCR beta sequences.

General study points: In a later analysis, parvovirus B19, influenza, CMV and Epstein-Barr virus appeared linked to several top co-occurrence clusters.

In the PCR, 60 Vbeta and 13 Jbeta primers were used. The protocol was immunoSEQ multiplex PCR, while the TCRdb copy is restricted to in-frame clones and leaves out a portion. The sample carries 150,000 to 200,000 clones, 12% recorded once. Source material: PBMCs. The source of this sequence is a man aged 45-60 years in good health and CMV-seropositive.

The CDR3 DNA follows: TGTGCCAGCAGTTACTCTCCGGGAGGAACCGGGGAGCTGTTTTTT. It is translated as CASSYSPGGTGELFF. This rearrangement joins TRBV6-5 to TRBJ2-2; 7 bases align to TRBD2. The CDR3 has 15 residues. With V trimmed by 0 bases and J by 5 bases, 3 bases remained unmatched. Germline lookup yields CDR1 MNHEY and CDR2 SVGAGI.